Detailed here is one TCR beta chain. The CDR3 contains 17 residues. Germline V gene data show CDR1 as LGHDT and CDR2 as YNNKEL (reference sequence). The junction had 10 bases not matched to a gene; V was cut back by 4 bases and J by 0 bases. The record originates from a study of blood T cell repertoires in COVID-19. Study-level background: Italy, Spain and the United States were the sources of the convalescent and acute COVID-19 samples.

TCRdb's copy holds only in-frame clones and misses some; the assay was immunoSEQ multiplex PCR. The data contain approximately 310,000 clones, approximately 91% of them singletons. Enrollees, about 18 to 89 years old, lived in 20 to 25 US areas. In Cohort 3, a recovered donor had either two negative PCRs, clearance, or symptom resolution. This sequence was found in a man aged 55 to 69 who had recovered from COVID-19. This chain links TRBV3-1 (or the pseudogene TRBV3-2) with TRBJ2-7; 9 nucleotides line up with TRBD2. Sequencing was carried out using PBMCs or T cells enriched from blood (not recorded which). CDR3 loop: CASSPSGAGGLSYEQYF. CDR3 nucleotides: TGTGCCAGCAGCCCCTCCGGAGCGGGAGGCCTCTCCTACGAGCAGTACTTC.